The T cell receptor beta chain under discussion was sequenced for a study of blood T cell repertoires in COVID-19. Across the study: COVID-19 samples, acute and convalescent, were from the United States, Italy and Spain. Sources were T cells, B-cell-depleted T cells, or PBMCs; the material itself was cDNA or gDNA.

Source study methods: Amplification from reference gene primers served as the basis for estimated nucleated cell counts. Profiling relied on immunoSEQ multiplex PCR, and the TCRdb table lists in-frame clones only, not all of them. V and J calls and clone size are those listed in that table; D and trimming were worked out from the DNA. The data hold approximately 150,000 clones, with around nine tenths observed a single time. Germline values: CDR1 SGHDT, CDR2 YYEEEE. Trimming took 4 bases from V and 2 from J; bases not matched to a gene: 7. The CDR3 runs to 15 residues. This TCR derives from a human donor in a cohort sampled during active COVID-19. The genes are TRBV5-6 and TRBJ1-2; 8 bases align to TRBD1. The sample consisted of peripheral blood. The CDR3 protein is CASSKYGTGNYGYTF. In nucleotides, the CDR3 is TGTGCCAGCAGCAAATACGGGACAGGAAACTATGGCTACACCTTC.